This is a list of T cell receptor beta chains from one sample in a study of early stage breast cancer tumors. TCRdb's table, derived via immunoSEQ multiplex PCR, lists solely in-frame clones and lacks some. The sample has tens of thousands of clones, over 65% seen once. Sequences were obtained from blood. The receptors come from a person in their thirties with breast cancer. The CDR3 runs from the conserved cysteine through the conserved F or W. D genes are given only for firm matches. Clone size is shown for a subset of rows, as once, few, many or a class of expanded clone.

d_call: .; cdr3_length: 14; clone_size: .; j_call: TRBJ1-2; v_call: TRBV28; cdr3_aa: CASNSQGRNYGYTF; cdr3_nt: TGTGCCAGCAACTCACAGGGTAGGAACTATGGCTACACCTTC
d_call: .; cdr3_length: 13; clone_size: .; j_call: TRBJ1-1; v_call: TRBV7-9; cdr3_aa: CASSWRGNGEAFF; cdr3_nt: TGTGCCAGCAGCTGGCGGGGAAATGGTGAAGCTTTCTTT
d_call: .; cdr3_length: 20; clone_size: .; j_call: TRBJ2-6; v_call: TRBV7-3; cdr3_aa: CASSLKIWEGAPAGANVLTF; cdr3_nt: TGTGCCAGCAGCTTAAAAATTTGGGAGGGGGCGCCGGCTGGGGCCAACGTCCTGACTTTC
d_call: .; cdr3_length: 15; clone_size: once; j_call: TRBJ2-1; v_call: TRBV9; cdr3_aa: CASSVGLRAFDEQFF; cdr3_nt: TGTGCCAGCAGCGTAGGACTGCGGGCCTTCGATGAGCAGTTCTTC
d_call: .; cdr3_length: 16; clone_size: .; j_call: TRBJ2-3; v_call: TRBV19; cdr3_aa: CASKDTGSRATDTQYF; cdr3_nt: TGTGCCAGCAAAGATACCGGGTCAAGGGCCACAGATACGCAGTATTTT
d_call: .; cdr3_length: 12; clone_size: .; j_call: TRBJ1-2; v_call: TRBV19; cdr3_aa: CASSPQGIGYTF; cdr3_nt: TGTGCCAGTAGTCCCCAGGGGATTGGCTACACCTTC
d_call: TRBD1; cdr3_length: 16; clone_size: .; j_call: TRBJ1-6; v_call: TRBV5-1; cdr3_aa: CASSSSSGTGNSPLHF; cdr3_nt: TGCGCCAGCAGCTCCAGTTCCGGGACAGGGAATTCACCCCTCCACTTT
d_call: TRBD1; cdr3_length: 14; clone_size: .; j_call: TRBJ2-3; v_call: TRBV2; cdr3_aa: CASSLGQGADTQYF; cdr3_nt: TGTGCCAGCAGTCTCGGACAGGGGGCAGATACGCAGTATTTT
d_call: TRBD2; cdr3_length: 16; clone_size: .; j_call: TRBJ2-2; v_call: TRBV6-4; cdr3_aa: CASRRGLAGESGELFF; cdr3_nt: TGTGCCAGCAGACGAGGTCTAGCGGGAGAATCCGGGGAGCTGTTTTTT
d_call: .; cdr3_length: 14; clone_size: .; j_call: TRBJ2-2; v_call: TRBV5-1; cdr3_aa: CASTGGAETGELFF; cdr3_nt: TGCGCCAGCACGGGGGGCGCCGAGACCGGGGAGCTGTTTTTT
d_call: TRBD2; cdr3_length: 15; clone_size: few; j_call: TRBJ2-2; v_call: TRBV5-1; cdr3_aa: CASSELAGDTGELFF; cdr3_nt: TGCGCCAGCAGCGAATTAGCGGGAGACACCGGGGAGCTGTTTTTT
d_call: .; cdr3_length: 17; clone_size: .; j_call: TRBJ1-6; v_call: TRBV5-5; cdr3_aa: CASSWAEGTYTNSPLHF; cdr3_nt: TGTGCCAGCAGCTGGGCTGAAGGGACGTATACTAATTCACCCCTCCACTTT
d_call: TRBD1; cdr3_length: 13; clone_size: .; j_call: TRBJ1-1; v_call: TRBV19; cdr3_aa: CASSQDRDTEAFF; cdr3_nt: TGTGCCAGTAGCCAGGACAGGGACACTGAAGCTTTCTTT
d_call: TRBD1; cdr3_length: 17; clone_size: .; j_call: TRBJ2-5; v_call: TRBV28; cdr3_aa: CASNPGQGLLPKSTQYF; cdr3_nt: TGTGCCAGCAACCCCGGACAGGGACTCTTACCCAAGAGTACCCAGTACTTC
d_call: TRBD1; cdr3_length: 14; clone_size: .; j_call: TRBJ2-4; v_call: TRBV18; cdr3_aa: CASSPGTGENIQYF; cdr3_nt: TGTGCCAGCTCACCAGGGACAGGGGAAAACATTCAGTACTTC
d_call: .; cdr3_length: 14; clone_size: few; j_call: TRBJ1-5; v_call: TRBV6-1; cdr3_aa: CASTITGTAGAQHF; cdr3_nt: TGTGCCAGCACCATAACAGGGACCGCAGGGGCCCAGCATTTT
d_call: .; cdr3_length: 13; clone_size: .; j_call: TRBJ2-7; v_call: TRBV10-1; cdr3_aa: CASSGLDPAEQYF; cdr3_nt: TGCGCCAGCAGTGGACTAGACCCAGCCGAGCAGTACTTC
d_call: .; cdr3_length: 15; clone_size: few; j_call: TRBJ1-1; v_call: TRBV9; cdr3_aa: CASSPGGGLNTEAFF; cdr3_nt: TGTGCCAGCAGCCCCGGGGGGGGATTGAACACTGAAGCTTTCTTT
d_call: TRBD1; cdr3_length: 14; clone_size: .; j_call: TRBJ2-1; v_call: TRBV5-8; cdr3_aa: CASSPFDRADEQFF; cdr3_nt: TGTGCCAGCAGCCCGTTCGACAGGGCAGATGAGCAGTTCTTC
d_call: TRBD1; cdr3_length: 13; clone_size: .; j_call: TRBJ2-7; v_call: TRBV19; cdr3_aa: CASSRDRGGEQYF; cdr3_nt: TGTGCCAGTAGTCGGGACAGGGGGGGCGAGCAGTACTTC
d_call: TRBD1; cdr3_length: 14; clone_size: once; j_call: TRBJ1-5; v_call: TRBV2; cdr3_aa: CASRGTVANQPQHF; cdr3_nt: TGTGCCAGCAGGGGGACAGTTGCTAATCAGCCCCAGCATTTT
d_call: .; cdr3_length: 13; clone_size: once; j_call: TRBJ2-3; v_call: TRBV10-3; cdr3_aa: CAITSVEADTQYF; cdr3_nt: TGTGCCATCACATCGGTCGAGGCAGATACGCAGTATTTT
d_call: .; cdr3_length: 14; clone_size: .; j_call: TRBJ1-1; v_call: TRBV14; cdr3_aa: CASSQNSANTEAFF; cdr3_nt: TGTGCCAGCAGCCAGAATTCAGCGAACACTGAAGCTTTCTTT
d_call: .; cdr3_length: 14; clone_size: .; j_call: TRBJ1-1; v_call: TRBV5-1; cdr3_aa: CASSPQVSNTEAFF; cdr3_nt: TGCGCCAGCAGCCCACAGGTCTCTAACACTGAAGCTTTCTTT
d_call: .; cdr3_length: 12; clone_size: few; j_call: TRBJ2-7; v_call: TRBV18; cdr3_aa: CASSPNNYEQYF; cdr3_nt: TGTGCCAGCTCACCGAATAATTACGAGCAGTACTTC
d_call: .; cdr3_length: 19; clone_size: .; j_call: TRBJ1-2; v_call: TRBV6-1; cdr3_aa: CASSEARAGAELRNYGYTF; cdr3_nt: TGTGCCAGCAGTGAAGCGCGTGCGGGGGCCGAGCTCCGTAACTATGGCTACACCTTC
d_call: TRBD2; cdr3_length: 16; clone_size: few; j_call: TRBJ2-7; v_call: TRBV2; cdr3_aa: CASSSFGRLAAYEQYF; cdr3_nt: TGTGCCAGCAGCTCTTTCGGAAGACTAGCCGCCTACGAGCAGTACTTC
d_call: .; cdr3_length: 17; clone_size: .; j_call: TRBJ1-4; v_call: TRBV4-2; cdr3_aa: CASSQGMIYTTNEKLFF; cdr3_nt: TGTGCCAGCAGCCAAGGCATGATCTATACAACTAATGAAAAACTGTTTTTT
d_call: TRBD1; cdr3_length: 16; clone_size: .; j_call: TRBJ2-2; v_call: TRBV19; cdr3_aa: CASSNYRGLGTGELFF; cdr3_nt: TGTGCCAGTAGCAACTACAGGGGGCTGGGAACCGGGGAGCTGTTTTTT